The 14 T cell receptor beta chains below were found in one sample sequenced in a study of blood T cells in healthy people across ages. PCR was performed a second time for about 7 to 12 cycles using a sample-barcoded 5' primer and a J-beta primer mix. TCRdb re-called the 5' RACE reads through MiXCR, storing one row per CDR3 protein. The data show approximately 1.5 million distinct CDR3 sequences, about 45% seen once. Sequenced material: blood. Source of these receptors: a woman between 18 and 29 years old in good health.

The table lists this clonotype with a few counts. The chain is built from TRBV20-1 and TRBJ2-5, with TRBD2 matching 14 bases. Germline CDR1 and CDR2: DFQATT and SNEGSKA (reference sequence). The CDR3 spans 15 residues. CDR3 coding DNA: TGCAGCTGCAGGACTAGCGGGGGGTCATACAATGAGCAGTACTTC. Encoded protein: CSCRTSGGSYNEQYF.

The rearrangement joins TRBV7-6 to TRBJ2-3; either TRBD1 or TRBD2 may fit D (5 bases each). Germline CDR1 and CDR2: SGHVS and FNYEAQ. V dropped 0 bases and J dropped 2 bases, with 18 bases sitting between them. The CDR3 length is 18 residues. The CDR3 sequence: CASSLAPSRGPPTDTQYF. CDR3 DNA sequence: TGTGCCAGCAGCTTAGCCCCCAGTCGGGGACCCCCCACAGATACGCAGTATTTT.

J is TRBJ2-1 and V is TRBV21-1; the table's D call of TRBD1 was not tested on the DNA. TRBV21-1 is a known pseudogene. The CDR3 runs to 19 residues. CDR3 nucleotides: TGTGCCAGCATCAGAAGCCGGGACAGGGGTACGCCGTGTGGTAATGAGCAGTTCTTC. Translating gives CASIRSRDRGTPCGNEQFF.

This clonotype was observed many times. J is TRBJ2-3 and V is TRBV29-1; 7 bases line up with TRBD1. This CDR3 contains 13 residues. Germline CDR1 and CDR2: SQVTM and ANQGSEA. After removal of 8 bases from V and 5 bases from J, the junction contained 10 bases not matched to a gene. The CDR3 here is CSSLGGAGDTQYF. The CDR3, as DNA: TGCAGCTCCCTAGGGGGCGCGGGAGATACGCAGTATTTT.

This clonotype was recorded a few times. The gene calls are TRBV7-2 and TRBJ1-2; the match to TRBD1 covers 9 bases. V gave up 4 bases and J gave up 3 bases; unmatched junction bases: 6. The CDR3 has 15 amino acids. The germline CDR1 and CDR2 sequences are SGHTA and FQGNSA. As DNA, the CDR3 is TGTGCCAGCAGCTCGGGGGACAGGGTCTACTATGGCTACACCTTC. This codes for CASSSGDRVYYGYTF.

This clonotype came up a few times. The chain employs TRBV20-1 and TRBJ1-1; D remains ambiguous. V was shortened by 0 bases and J by 13 bases, with 15 bases between the two germline ends. Germline-derived CDR1 and CDR2 are DFQATT and SNEGSKA (reference sequence). This CDR3 has 12 residues. CDR3 sequence (DNA): TGCAGTGCTAGAGATCCCACCGGACTGGGTTTCTTT. This translates into CSARDPTGLGFF.

The V gene is TRBV28, the J gene TRBJ2-5; 8 positions match TRBD1. The junction had 9 bases not matched to a gene; V was cut back by 4 bases and J by 11 bases. The CDR3 length is 13 residues. In germline, CDR1 is MDHEN, CDR2 SYDVKM. CDR3 region: CASSSTGVWEQYF. The CDR3 DNA sequence: TGTGCCAGCAGTTCGACAGGGGTTTGGGAGCAGTACTTC.

V and J are TRBV20-1 and TRBJ1-5; perhaps TRBD1 as D (5 bases). V was shortened by 1 base and J by 7 bases, with 14 bases between the two germline ends. Germline V gene lookup returns CDR1 DFQATT and CDR2 SNEGSKA (reference sequence). The length of the CDR3 is 14 residues. The CDR3 nucleotides read TGCAGTGCTAGAGGCGGGACTAGGGGCCAGCCCCAGCATTTT. Amino acids: CSARGGTRGQPQHF.

A note on this clonotype: This may stem from a read error, because a much larger clone lies one nucleotide away. V usage is TRBV7-2 and J usage is TRBJ2-1; no clear D gene. Germline values: CDR1 SGHTA, CDR2 FQGNSA. This CDR3 has 14 residues. The CDR3 bases are TGTGCCAGCAGCCGAGGTGTTTCCTTCAATGAGCAGTTCTTC. This codes for CASSRGVSFNEQFF.

This clonotype was seen more than once but under ten times. The chain uses TRBV28 and TRBJ2-4; D call uncertain. The last part of the DNA fits TRBJ2-7 better; the J call may be wrong. Germline V lookup: CDR1 MDHEN, CDR2 SYDVKM. The CDR3 length is 11 residues. Here the CDR3 reads CASMGPNEQYF. The CDR3 DNA reads TGTGCCAGCATGGGCCCAAACGAGCAGTACTTC.

In DNA form, the CDR3 reads TGTGCCAGCAGCCTAAGGGGTCGCGGGACCTACAATGAGCAGTTCTTC. This codes for CASSLRGRGTYNEQFF. The V call is TRBV7-3, the J call TRBJ2-1, with D possibly matching TRBD2 (6 bases). The CDR3 is 16 amino acids. Germline loops: CDR1 SGHTA, CDR2 FQGTGA. Trimming took 5 bases from V and 2 from J, leaving 16 bases between them.

This clonotype appeared a few times. The rearrangement links TRBV29-1 to TRBJ2-7; a possible D gene is TRBD2 (6 bases). Germline V lookup: CDR1 SQVTM, CDR2 ANQGSEA. The V gene lost 4 bases and the J gene lost 2 bases, with 18 bases spanning the gap. The CDR3 extends over 15 amino acids. CDR3 region: CSVGYWGRTAYEQYF. The CDR3 DNA sequence: TGCAGCGTTGGCTATTGGGGGAGGACGGCCTACGAGCAGTACTTC.

J is TRBJ1-1 and V is TRBV20-1; D is unresolved. This CDR3 is built from 13 residues. Trimming left V 2 bases short and J 1 base short, with 8 bases between. Germline lookup yields CDR1 DFQATT and CDR2 SNEGSKA (reference sequence). The CDR3, as DNA: TGCAGTGCTAGATACGGAGGGAACACTGAAGCTTTCTTT. Its protein is CSARYGGNTEAFF.

This clonotype was detected only a few times. J is TRBJ2-3 and V is TRBV25-1; maybe TRBD1 (5 bases). Trimming shortened V by 10 bases and J by 2 bases, and 13 bases separated the two germline ends. Germline CDR1 reads MGHDK; CDR2 reads SYGVNS. The CDR3 runs to 13 residues. CDR3: CATADTFTDTQYF. The CDR3 DNA sequence: TGTGCCACCGCGGACACCTTCACAGATACGCAGTATTTT.